These 6 T cell receptor beta chains share one sample of origin, sequenced in a study of vaccination effects on CD4 cells after COVID-19 (dated by TCRdb to about 2022). Receptor amplification or capture employed the immunoSEQ multiplex PCR assay. Here the immuneACCESS table is served through TCRdb, limited to in-frame sequences with V and J called. Missing clones are a known gap in these copies; in checked studies unresolved V genes cover under half, and the rest lacks a known reason. This sample gives approximately 70,000 clones in total; around 70% of them show up just once. The ten top clones hold about 5% of the sample. Which antigens these TCRs recognize remains unknown. The ViraFEST assay stimulated PBMC with viral peptide pools and then used TCR sequencing to identify antigen-specific CD4+ T cell clonotypes by expansion. After more than 9 days of culture, CD4+ T cells were isolated with the EasySep CD4+ T cell isolation kit. Convalescent patients had PCR-confirmed SARS-CoV-2 infection between March and December 2020, before Alpha, Beta and Delta variants emerged in the United States.

Specimen: CD4+ T cells from PBMCs cultured with HIV peptides, collected before COVID-19 vaccination. The intended sense of this specimen's cell subset or site label: HIV-1 Nef peptide pool negative control/reference culture. Receptors were obtained from a human donor who had a prior SARS-CoV-2 infection.

This rearrangement joins TRBV2 to TRBJ2-5; maybe TRBD2 (6 bases). Per germline, CDR1 SNHLY and CDR2 FYNNEI. The germline V and J ends were trimmed by 5 bases and 3 bases, with 10 bases remaining between them. This CDR3 has 13 amino acids. The CDR3 DNA is TGTGCCAGCAGTCGTGGGACTGAAGAGACCCAGTACTTC. This encodes CASSRGTEETQYF.

The chain has TRBV4-3 and TRBJ2-1; TRBD1 might be the D (6 bases). V lost 3 bases and J lost 13, with 19 bases in between. Looked up from germline, CDR1 is LGHNA and CDR2 is YSLEER. This CDR3 spans 14 amino acids. The CDR3 nucleotides are TGCGCCAGCAGCCACGTTTACGGACAGCCTGACCAGTTCTTC. It yields the protein CASSHVYGQPDQFF.

V usage is TRBV3-1 (or the pseudogene TRBV3-2) and J usage is TRBJ1-3, with 11 bases identical to TRBD1. The germline V gene encodes CDR1 LGHDT and CDR2 YNNKEL (reference sequence). The CDR3 totals 17 residues. V was pared by 2 bases and J by 3 bases, with 6 bases of the junction left unmatched. The CDR3 here is CASSQWTGGRYGNTIYF. CDR3 in DNA: TGTGCCAGCAGCCAATGGACAGGGGGCCGGTATGGAAACACCATATATTTT.

This clone showed up just once. The chain links TRBV3-1 (or the pseudogene TRBV3-2) to TRBJ2-7, with 10 bases matching TRBD2. This CDR3 contains 16 residues. The ends lost 4 bases at V and 1 base at J; junction bases unmatched: 7. Germline V gives CDR1 LGHDT, CDR2 YNNKEL (reference sequence). The CDR3 here is CASSRRLAGASYEQYF. DNA of the CDR3: TGTGCCAGCAGCCGCCGACTAGCGGGTGCATCCTACGAGCAGTACTTC.

This clone was seen only once. The chain uses TRBV29-1 and TRBJ2-1; TRBD2 aligns across 12 bases. The CDR3 has 16 amino acids. The V segment lost 6 bases and the J segment 3 bases; nucleotides outside the gene matches: 9. Germline V gene data show CDR1 as SQVTM and CDR2 as ANQGSEA. The DNA of the CDR3 is TGCAGCGTCGAAAACGGACTAGCGGGAAACTACAATGAGCAGTTCTTC. Protein product: CSVENGLAGNYNEQFF.

The chain links TRBV19 to TRBJ1-2, with a weak D call TRBD1 (5 bases). The germline V and J ends were trimmed by 4 bases and 4 bases, with 13 bases remaining between them. Germline V gene sequence: CDR1 LNHDA, CDR2 SQIVND (reference sequence). This CDR3 is built from 14 residues. The CDR3 loop reads CASSSIDSLYGYTF. The CDR3, as DNA: TGTGCCAGTAGTAGCATCGACAGCCTCTATGGCTACACCTTC.